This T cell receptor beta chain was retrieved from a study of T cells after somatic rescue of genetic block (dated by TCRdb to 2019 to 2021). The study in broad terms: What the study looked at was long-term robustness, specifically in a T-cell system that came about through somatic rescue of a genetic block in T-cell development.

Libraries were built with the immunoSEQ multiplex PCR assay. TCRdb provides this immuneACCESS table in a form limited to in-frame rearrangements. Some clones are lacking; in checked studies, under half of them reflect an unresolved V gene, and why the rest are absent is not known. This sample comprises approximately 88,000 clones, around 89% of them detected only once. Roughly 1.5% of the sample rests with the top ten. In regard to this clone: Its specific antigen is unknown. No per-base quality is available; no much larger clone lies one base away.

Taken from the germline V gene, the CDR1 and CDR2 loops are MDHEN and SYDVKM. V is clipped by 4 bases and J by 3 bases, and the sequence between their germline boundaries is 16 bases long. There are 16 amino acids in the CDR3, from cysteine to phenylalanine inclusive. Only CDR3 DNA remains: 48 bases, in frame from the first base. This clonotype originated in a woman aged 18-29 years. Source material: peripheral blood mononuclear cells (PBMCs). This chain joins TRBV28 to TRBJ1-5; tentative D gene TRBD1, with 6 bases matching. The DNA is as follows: TGTGCCAGCAGTTCATCTCGTCAGGGGATCAATCAGCCCCAGCATTTT. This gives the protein CASSSSRQGINQPQHF. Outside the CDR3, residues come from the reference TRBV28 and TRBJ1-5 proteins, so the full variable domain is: DVKVTQSSRYLVKRTGEKVFLECVQDMDHENMFWYRQDPGLGLRLIYFSYDVKMKEKGDIPEGYSVSREKKERFSLILESASTNQTSMYLCASSSSRQGINQPQHFGDGTRLSIL.